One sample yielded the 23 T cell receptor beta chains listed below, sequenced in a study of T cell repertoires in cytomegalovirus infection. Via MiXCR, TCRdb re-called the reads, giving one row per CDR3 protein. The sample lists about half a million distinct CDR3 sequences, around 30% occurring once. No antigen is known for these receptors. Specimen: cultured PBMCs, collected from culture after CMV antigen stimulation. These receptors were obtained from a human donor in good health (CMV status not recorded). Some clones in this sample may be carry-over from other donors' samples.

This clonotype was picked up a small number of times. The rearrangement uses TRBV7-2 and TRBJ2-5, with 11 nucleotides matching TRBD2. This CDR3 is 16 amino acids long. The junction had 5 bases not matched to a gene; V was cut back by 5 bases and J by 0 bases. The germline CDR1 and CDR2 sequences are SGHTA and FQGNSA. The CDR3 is CASSPWGLADQETQYF. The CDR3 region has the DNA TGTGCCAGCAGCCCTTGGGGACTAGCGGACCAAGAGACCCAGTACTTC.

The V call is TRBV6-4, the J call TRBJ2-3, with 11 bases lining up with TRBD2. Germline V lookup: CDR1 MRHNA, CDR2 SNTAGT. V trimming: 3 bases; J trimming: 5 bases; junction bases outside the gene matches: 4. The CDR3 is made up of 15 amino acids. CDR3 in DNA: TGTGCCAGCAGTGAGGTAGCGGGGGGGCAAGATACGCAGTATTTT. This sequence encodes CASSEVAGGQDTQYF.

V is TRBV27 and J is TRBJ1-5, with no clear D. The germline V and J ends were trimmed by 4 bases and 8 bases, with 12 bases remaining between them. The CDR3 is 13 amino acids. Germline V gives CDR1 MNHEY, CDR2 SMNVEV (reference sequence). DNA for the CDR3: TGTGCCAGCAGTTGGGAAGGGTTGGAGCCCCAGCATTTT. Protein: CASSWEGLEPQHF.

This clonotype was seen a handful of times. The CDR3 DNA reads as TGTGCCAGCAGTTACCCCAGAGCGGGAGGGCGCTACAATGAGCAGTTCTTC. Protein: CASSYPRAGGRYNEQFF. This chain uses TRBV6-6 with TRBJ2-1, with 10 bases aligning to TRBD2. With 2 bases clipped from V and 3 bases from J, the junction kept 7 bases outside the gene matches. The CDR3 extends over 17 amino acids. From germline, CDR1 is MNHNY and CDR2 SVGAGI (reference sequence).

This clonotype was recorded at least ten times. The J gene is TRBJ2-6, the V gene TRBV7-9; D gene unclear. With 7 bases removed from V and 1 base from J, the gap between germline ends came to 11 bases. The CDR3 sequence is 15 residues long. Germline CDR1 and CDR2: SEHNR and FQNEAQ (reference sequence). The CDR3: CASNKPESGANVLTF. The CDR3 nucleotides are TGTGCCAGCAACAAACCCGAATCTGGGGCCAACGTCCTGACTTTC.

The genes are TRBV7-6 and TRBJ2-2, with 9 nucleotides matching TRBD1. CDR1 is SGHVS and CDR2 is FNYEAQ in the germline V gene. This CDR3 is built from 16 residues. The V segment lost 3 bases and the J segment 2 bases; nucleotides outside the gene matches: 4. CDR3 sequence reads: CASSFRTGVNTGELFF. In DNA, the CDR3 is TGTGCCAGCAGCTTTAGGACAGGGGTTAACACCGGGGAGCTGTTTTTT. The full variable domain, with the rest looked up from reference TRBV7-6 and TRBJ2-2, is GAGVSQSPRYKVTKRGQDVALRCDPISGHVSLYWYRQALGQGPEFLTYFNYEAQQDKSGLPNDRFSAERPEGSISTLTIQRTEQRDSAMYRCASSFRTGVNTGELFFGEGSRLTVL.

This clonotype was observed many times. CDR3: CASSSHDRNTGELFF. The CDR3 DNA sequence: TGTGCCAGCAGTTCCCACGATCGGAACACCGGGGAGCTGTTTTTT. This chain uses TRBV27 with TRBJ2-2; D unresolved. The CDR3 runs 15 residues. Deletions cut 4 bases from V and 1 base from J, with 10 bases between. Germline CDR1 and CDR2: MNHEY and SMNVEV (reference sequence).

Written as DNA, the CDR3 is TGTGCCACCTCCGTGTTAGGTCAGCCCCAGCATTTT. It yields the protein CATSVLGQPQHF. The genes are TRBV28 and TRBJ1-5; D ambiguous. CDR1 is MDHEN and CDR2 is SYDVKM in the germline V gene. The CDR3 runs 12 residues. Trimming removed 10 bases from V and 6 bases from J, with 13 bases in between.

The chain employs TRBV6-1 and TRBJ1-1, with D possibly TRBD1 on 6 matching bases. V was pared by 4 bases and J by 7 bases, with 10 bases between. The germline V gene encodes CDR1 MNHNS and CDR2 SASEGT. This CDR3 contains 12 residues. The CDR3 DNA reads TGTGCCAGCAGTGTAGGGGGGGTTGAAGCTTTCTTT. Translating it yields CASSVGGVEAFF.

CDR3 in amino acids: CASSYSSADAFF. As DNA, the CDR3 is TGTGCCAGCAGTTACTCGTCAGCGGATGCTTTCTTT. The rearrangement links TRBV6-6 to TRBJ1-1; no firm D call. This CDR3 is built from 12 residues. Germline-derived CDR1 and CDR2 are MNHNY and SVGAGI (reference sequence). The germline V and J ends were trimmed by 0 bases and 11 bases, with 10 bases remaining between them.

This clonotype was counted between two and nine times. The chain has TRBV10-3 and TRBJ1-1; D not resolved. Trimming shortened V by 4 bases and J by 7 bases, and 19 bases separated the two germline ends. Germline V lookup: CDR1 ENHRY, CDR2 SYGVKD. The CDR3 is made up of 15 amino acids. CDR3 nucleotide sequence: TGTGCCATCAGTGGACGCCAATCGTCAAACGATGAAGCTTTCTTT. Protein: CAISGRQSSNDEAFF.

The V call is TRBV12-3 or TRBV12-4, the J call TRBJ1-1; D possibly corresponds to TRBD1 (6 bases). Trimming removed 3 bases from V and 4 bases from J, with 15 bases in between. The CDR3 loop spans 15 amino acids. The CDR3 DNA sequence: TGTGCCAGCAGTTTTGTCGGGGGGGCCGGCACTGAAGCTTTCTTT. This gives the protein CASSFVGGAGTEAFF.

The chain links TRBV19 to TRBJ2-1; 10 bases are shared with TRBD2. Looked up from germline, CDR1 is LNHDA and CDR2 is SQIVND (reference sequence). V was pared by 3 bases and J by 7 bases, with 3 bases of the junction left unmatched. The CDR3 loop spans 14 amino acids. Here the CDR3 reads CASSILGLANEQFF. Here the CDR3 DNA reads TGTGCCAGTAGTATTTTGGGACTAGCGAATGAGCAGTTCTTC.

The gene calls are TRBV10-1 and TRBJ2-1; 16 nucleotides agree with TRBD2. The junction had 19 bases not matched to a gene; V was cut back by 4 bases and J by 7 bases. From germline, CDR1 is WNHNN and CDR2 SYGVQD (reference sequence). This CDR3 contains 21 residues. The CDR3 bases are TGCGCCAGCAGTGCCCTTATGAGTGGGACTAGCGGGAGGGGACGGATGAATGAGCAGTTCTTC. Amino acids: CASSALMSGTSGRGRMNEQFF.

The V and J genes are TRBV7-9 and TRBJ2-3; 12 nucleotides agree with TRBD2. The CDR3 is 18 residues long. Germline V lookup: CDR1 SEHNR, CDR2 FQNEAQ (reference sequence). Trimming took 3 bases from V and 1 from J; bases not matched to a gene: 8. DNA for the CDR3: TGTGCCAGCAGCTTCCTAGCGGGAGGGACGGCGGGCACAGATACGCAGTATTTT. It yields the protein CASSFLAGGTAGTDTQYF.

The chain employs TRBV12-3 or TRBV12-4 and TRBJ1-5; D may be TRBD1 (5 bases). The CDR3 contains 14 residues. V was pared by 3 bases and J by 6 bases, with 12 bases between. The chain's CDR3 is CASSFSGGGQPQHF. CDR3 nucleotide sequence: TGTGCCAGCAGTTTTTCCGGCGGGGGTCAGCCCCAGCATTTT.

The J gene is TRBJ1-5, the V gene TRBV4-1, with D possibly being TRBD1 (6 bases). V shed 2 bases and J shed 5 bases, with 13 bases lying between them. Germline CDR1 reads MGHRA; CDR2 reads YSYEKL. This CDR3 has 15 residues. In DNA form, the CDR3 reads TGCGCCAGCAGCCAATATCCAGCAGGGGATCAGCCCCAGCATTTT. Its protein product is CASSQYPAGDQPQHF.

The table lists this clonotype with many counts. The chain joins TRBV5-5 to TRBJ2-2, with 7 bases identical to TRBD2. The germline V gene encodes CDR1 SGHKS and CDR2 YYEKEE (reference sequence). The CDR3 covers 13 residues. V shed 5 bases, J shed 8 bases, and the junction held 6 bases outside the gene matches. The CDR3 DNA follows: TGTGCCAGCAGAAGCGGGGTTGGGGGGGAGCTGTTTTTT. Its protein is CASRSGVGGELFF. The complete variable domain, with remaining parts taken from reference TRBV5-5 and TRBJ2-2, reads DAGVTQSPTHLIKTRGQQVTLRCSPISGHKSVSWYQQVLGQGPQFIFQYYEKEERGRGNFPDRFSARQFPNYSSELNVNALLLGDSALYLCASRSGVGGELFFGEGSRLTVL.

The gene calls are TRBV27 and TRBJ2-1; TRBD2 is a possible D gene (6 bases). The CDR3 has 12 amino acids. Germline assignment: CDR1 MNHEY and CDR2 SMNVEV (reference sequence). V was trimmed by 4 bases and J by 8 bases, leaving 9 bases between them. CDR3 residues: CASSSSVHEQFF. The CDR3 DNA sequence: TGTGCCAGCAGTTCTAGCGTCCATGAGCAGTTCTTC.

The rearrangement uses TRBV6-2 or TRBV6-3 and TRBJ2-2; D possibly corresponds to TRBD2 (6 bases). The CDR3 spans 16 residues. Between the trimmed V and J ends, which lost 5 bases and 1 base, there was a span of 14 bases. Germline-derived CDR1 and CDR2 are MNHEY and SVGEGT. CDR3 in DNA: TGTGCCAGCAGTCAATATCGGGACTGGAACACCGGGGAGCTGTTTTTT. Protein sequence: CASSQYRDWNTGELFF.

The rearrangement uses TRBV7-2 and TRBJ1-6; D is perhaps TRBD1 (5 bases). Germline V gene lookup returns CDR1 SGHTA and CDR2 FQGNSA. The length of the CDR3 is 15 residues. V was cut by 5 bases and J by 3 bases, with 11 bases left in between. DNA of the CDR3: TGTGCCAGCAGCCCCCGGGACGGCTATAATTCACCCCTCCACTTT. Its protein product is CASSPRDGYNSPLHF.

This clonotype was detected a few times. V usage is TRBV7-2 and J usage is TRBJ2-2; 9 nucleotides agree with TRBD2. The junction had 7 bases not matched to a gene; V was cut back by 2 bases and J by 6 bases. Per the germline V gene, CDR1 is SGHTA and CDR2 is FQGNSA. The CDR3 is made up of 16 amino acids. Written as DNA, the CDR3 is TGTGCCAGCAGCTTAATAGCCGGGACTAGCCCCGGGGAGCTGTTTTTT. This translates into CASSLIAGTSPGELFF.

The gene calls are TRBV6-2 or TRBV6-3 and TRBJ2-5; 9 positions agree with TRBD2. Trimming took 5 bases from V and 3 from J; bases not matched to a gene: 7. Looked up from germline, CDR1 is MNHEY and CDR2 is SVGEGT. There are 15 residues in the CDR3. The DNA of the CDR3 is TGTGCCAGCAGTGAACCGACTAGCGGCAAAGAGACCCAGTACTTC. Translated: CASSEPTSGKETQYF.